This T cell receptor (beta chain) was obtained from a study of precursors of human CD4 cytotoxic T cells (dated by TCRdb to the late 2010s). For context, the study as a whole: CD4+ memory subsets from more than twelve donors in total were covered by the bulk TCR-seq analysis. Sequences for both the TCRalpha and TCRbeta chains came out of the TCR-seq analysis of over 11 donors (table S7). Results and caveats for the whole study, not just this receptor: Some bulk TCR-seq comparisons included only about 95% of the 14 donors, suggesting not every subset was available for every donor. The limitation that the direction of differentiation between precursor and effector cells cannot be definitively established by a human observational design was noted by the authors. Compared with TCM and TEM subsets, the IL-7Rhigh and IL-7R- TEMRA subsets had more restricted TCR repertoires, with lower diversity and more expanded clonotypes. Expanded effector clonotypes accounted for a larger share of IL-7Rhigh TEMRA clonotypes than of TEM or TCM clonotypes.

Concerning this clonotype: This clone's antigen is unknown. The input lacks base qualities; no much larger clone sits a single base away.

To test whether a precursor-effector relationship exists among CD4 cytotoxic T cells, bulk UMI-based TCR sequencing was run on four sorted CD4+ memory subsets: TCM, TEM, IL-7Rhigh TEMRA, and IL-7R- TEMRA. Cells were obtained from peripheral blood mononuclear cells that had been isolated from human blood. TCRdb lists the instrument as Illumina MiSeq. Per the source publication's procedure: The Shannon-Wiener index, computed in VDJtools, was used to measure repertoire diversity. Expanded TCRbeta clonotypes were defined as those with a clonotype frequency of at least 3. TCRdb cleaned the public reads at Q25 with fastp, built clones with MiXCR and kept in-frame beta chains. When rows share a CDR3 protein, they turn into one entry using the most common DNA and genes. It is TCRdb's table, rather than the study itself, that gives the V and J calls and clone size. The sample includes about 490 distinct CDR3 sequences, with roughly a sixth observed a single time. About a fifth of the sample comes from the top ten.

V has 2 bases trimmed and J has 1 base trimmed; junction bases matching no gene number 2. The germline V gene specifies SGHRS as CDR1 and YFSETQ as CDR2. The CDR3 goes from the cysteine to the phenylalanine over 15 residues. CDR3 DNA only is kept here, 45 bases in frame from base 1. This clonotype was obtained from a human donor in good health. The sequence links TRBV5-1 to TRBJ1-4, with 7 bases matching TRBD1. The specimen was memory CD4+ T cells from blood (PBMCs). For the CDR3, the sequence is CASSFRTGTNEKLFF. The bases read TGCGCCAGCAGCTTTCGGACAGGAACTAATGAAAAACTGTTTTTT.